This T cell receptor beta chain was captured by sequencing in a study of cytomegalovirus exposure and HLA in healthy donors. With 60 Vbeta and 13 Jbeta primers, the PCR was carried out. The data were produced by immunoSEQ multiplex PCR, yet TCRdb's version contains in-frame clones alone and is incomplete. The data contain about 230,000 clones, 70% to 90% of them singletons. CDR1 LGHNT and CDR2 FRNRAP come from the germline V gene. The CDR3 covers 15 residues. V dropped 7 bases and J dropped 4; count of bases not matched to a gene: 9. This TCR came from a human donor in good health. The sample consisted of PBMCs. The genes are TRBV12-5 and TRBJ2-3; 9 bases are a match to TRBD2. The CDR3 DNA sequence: TGTGCTAGTGCTAAAGGTGCGGGAGGGCCAGATACGCAGTATTTT. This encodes CASAKGAGGPDTQYF. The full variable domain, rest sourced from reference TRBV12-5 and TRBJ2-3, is DARVTQTPRHKVTEMGQEVTMRCQPILGHNTVFWYRQTMMQGLELLAYFRNRAPLDDSGMPKDRFSAEMPDATLATLKIQPSEPRDSAVYFCASAKGAGGPDTQYFGPGTRLTVL.